This TCR beta chain was recovered during a study of T cells expressing NK-cell markers (dated by TCRdb to 2019 to 2021). In the study overall: In sorted CD3+CD56+NKG2C+, CD3+CD56+NKG2C- and CD3+CD56-NKG2C+ T-cell subsets from 8 or 9 donors, TCR beta-chain repertoires were profiled. Sequencing of the libraries produced 2 x 150 bp reads on Illumina HiSeq 2000/2500, MiSeq or NextSeq. Among the eight sequenced donors, only one was HCMV-seronegative, while the other seven were HCMV-seropositive. The study sequenced eight donors, all healthy volunteers chosen at random: three men and five women.

Instrument used: Illumina HiSeq 2000. TCR beta cDNA libraries were prepared using 5'RACE template switching, which introduced a universal primer site and unique molecular identifiers. cDNA synthesis was primed from the TCR beta constant segment and was followed by two successive PCR amplification steps. Under the source paper's analysis protocol: Reads were demultiplexed and grouped by UMI with MIGEC, and clonotypes were assembled and quantified with MiTCR. To remove erroneous sequences, TCR cDNA sequences were retained only when supported by two or more reads. The tcR package was used for downstream repertoire analysis, and clonotypes were matched across fractions by CDR3 nucleotide sequence plus V segment. VDJmatch was used to annotate antigen specificity against VDJdb, with one amino acid substitution in CDR3 allowed. TCRdb reprocessed the reads, reporting each CDR3 protein sequence once and no DNA. The V and J calls here are based on TCRdb, not the publication. In this sample's table one finds about 550,000 distinct CDR3 sequences. Of the sample, 3% to 4.5% falls within the top ten clones.

HCMV-specific IgG was detected in serum with a commercial ELISA kit to determine HCMV serostatus. Ficoll density gradient centrifugation was used to isolate peripheral blood mononuclear cells from blood. The CDR3, from cysteine to phenylalanine, totals 14 residues. The DNA is not on file. CDR1 SGHDN and CDR2 FVKESK were looked up in the germline V gene. As concerns this clonotype: No antigen is known for it.

What the authors observed across the whole study: In six donors, the dominant CD3+CD56+NKG2C+ clonotypes were among the top 10 CD8+ clonotypes and accounted for roughly 1.0-7.5% of CD8+ T cells. Whether the expanded NKG2C-expressing T cell clones were specific for HCMV antigens remained unclear. Those dominant clonotypes were again the most abundant among CD3+CD56-NKG2C+ cells in a few donors, at roughly 28.3-65%.

The receptor comes from a man younger than 35 in good health. Donor details come from another sample of the same person, matched by shared clones. The sequence links TRBV14 to TRBJ2-5; TCRdb names TRBD1, which stays unverified in the absence of DNA. Sequenced material: blood T cells: a sorted CD56 or NKG2C T cell subset, CD4+ or CD8+ T cells, or bulk PBMC T cells (not recorded which). The CDR3 region: CASSQVGGIGTQYF.